Listed here are 21 T cell receptor beta chains from one sample, sequenced in a study of blood T cell repertoires in COVID-19. Profiling relied on immunoSEQ multiplex PCR, and the TCRdb table lists in-frame clones only, not all of them. The table shows more than 250,000 clones, with almost 90% occurring only once. The sequenced sample was PBMCs or T cells enriched from blood (not recorded which). Every receptor here comes from a woman aged 18 to 35 with acute COVID-19.

CDR3 nucleotides: TGTGCCAGCAGCCAAGATTGGGCAGGGCGGCTGTTTTTT. Amino acid sequence: CASSQDWAGRLFF. The chain links TRBV14 to TRBJ2-2; perhaps TRBD1 as D (5 bases). The germline V and J ends were trimmed by 0 bases and 13 bases, with 12 bases remaining between them. The germline V gene encodes CDR1 SGHDN and CDR2 FVKESK. This CDR3 has 13 residues.

The chain links TRBV11-2 to TRBJ2-2, with a tentative D call TRBD1 (6 bases). This CDR3 contains 13 residues. CDR1 SGHAT and CDR2 FQNNGV come from the germline V gene. Trimming took 6 bases from V and 4 from J, leaving 9 bases between them. CDR3 residues: CASRTGRTGELFF. CDR3 nucleotide sequence: TGTGCCAGCAGGACAGGACGCACCGGGGAGCTGTTTTTT. Together with reference TRBV11-2 and TRBJ2-2, the CDR3 gives the full variable domain: EAGVAQSPRYKIIEKRQSVAFWCNPISGHATLYWYQQILGQGPKLLIQFQNNGVVDDSQLPKDRFSAERLKGVDSTLKIQPAKLEDSAVYLCASRTGRTGELFFGEGSRLTVL.

CDR3 in amino acids: CASSQEGTSGGEQYF. The CDR3 nucleotides read TGCGCCAGCAGCCAAGAGGGGACTAGCGGAGGCGAGCAGTACTTC. The V gene is TRBV4-3, the J gene TRBJ2-7; 11 positions agree with TRBD2. J gave up 6 bases and V 0 bases, and 4 bases lay outside the gene matches. CDR1 and CDR2 (germline): LGHNA, YSLEER. This CDR3 spans 15 amino acids.

This rearrangement joins TRBV28 to TRBJ1-2; 9 bases match TRBD1. The germline V gene encodes CDR1 MDHEN and CDR2 SYDVKM. After removal of 3 bases from V and 5 bases from J, the junction contained 4 bases not matched to a gene. This CDR3 has 14 amino acids. The CDR3 DNA reads as TGTGCCAGCAGTTTCCCAGGGACAGGGTATGGCTACACCTTC. Its translation: CASSFPGTGYGYTF.

This chain links TRBV29-1 with TRBJ1-1; D is undetermined. V lost 7 bases and J 1 base, leaving 13 bases between the germline ends. The CDR3 extends over 13 amino acids. Germline V gives CDR1 SQVTM, CDR2 ANQGSEA. Here the CDR3 DNA reads TGCAGCGCCCGACTGGGGAGGAACACTGAAGCTTTCTTT. It encodes CSARLGRNTEAFF.

This clone was seen only once. V usage is TRBV5-1 and J usage is TRBJ2-1, with 8 nucleotides matching TRBD2. The CDR3 is made up of 15 amino acids. Germline CDR1 SGHRS, CDR2 YFSETQ. V shed 0 bases and J 7 bases; nucleotides not matched to a gene: 6. The CDR3 DNA reads as TGCGCCAGCAGCTTGGAGCGGGAGATTTGGAATGAGCAGTTCTTC. Protein product: CASSLEREIWNEQFF.

The chain has TRBV2 and TRBJ1-6, with TRBD1 identical over 10 bases. The trim removed 3 bases at V and 9 bases at J, leaving 5 bases unmatched. The CDR3 spans 15 residues. Germline CDR1 reads SNHLY; CDR2 reads FYNNEI. The DNA for the CDR3 is TGTGCCAGCAGTGACTCGACAGGGGGCTCTTCACCCCTCCACTTT. This translates into CASSDSTGGSSPLHF.

V and J are TRBV11-2 and TRBJ2-1; 8 bases align to TRBD2. J was trimmed by 4 bases and V by 5 bases; bases with no gene match: 4. Germline CDR1 reads SGHAT; CDR2 reads FQNNGV. The CDR3 sequence is 14 residues long. The CDR3 reads CASSPREGYNEQFF. The CDR3 DNA reads TGTGCCAGCAGCCCCCGGGAGGGATACAATGAGCAGTTCTTC.

V is TRBV25-1 and J is TRBJ2-7; maybe TRBD2 (5 bases). The CDR3 sequence is 13 residues long. Trimming took off 7 bases at V and 0 bases at J, with 10 bases between the two ends. The germline gives CDR1 MGHDK, CDR2 SYGVNS. The CDR3 reads CASKPSYSYEQYF. The DNA for the CDR3 is TGTGCCAGCAAGCCTAGCTACTCCTACGAGCAGTACTTC.

The CDR3: CAWSDPGRYSPLHF. In nucleotides, the CDR3 is TGTGCCTGGAGTGACCCAGGCCGCTATTCACCCCTCCACTTT. The gene calls are TRBV30 and TRBJ1-6; D gene ambiguous. This CDR3 has 14 residues. The germline CDR1 and CDR2 sequences are GTSNPN and SVGIG (reference sequence). Trimming shortened V by 1 base and J by 8 bases, and 12 bases separated the two germline ends.

V gene TRBV10-3 combines with J gene TRBJ1-2; D might be TRBD1 (6 bases). Germline assignment: CDR1 ENHRY and CDR2 SYGVKD. The CDR3 has 15 amino acids. Trimming cost V 3 bases and J 4 bases, with 15 bases left between them. This CDR3 is CAISEIQTGAYGYTF. Written as DNA, the CDR3 is TGTGCCATCAGTGAAATACAGACAGGAGCCTATGGCTACACCTTC.

The V gene is TRBV7-2, the J gene TRBJ2-7, with 13 bases matching TRBD2. Germline V gene lookup returns CDR1 SGHTA and CDR2 FQGNSA. Losses at the gene ends were 5 bases for V and 3 bases for J; bases not matched to a gene: 10. This CDR3 has 17 residues. CDR3 sequence reads: CASSAPTSGRAYYEQYF. For the CDR3, the DNA is TGTGCCAGCAGCGCCCCCACTAGCGGGAGGGCTTACTACGAGCAGTACTTC.

V is TRBV7-9 and J is TRBJ2-5, with TRBD1 matching 8 bases. Germline V lookup: CDR1 SEHNR, CDR2 FQNEAQ (reference sequence). V lost 6 bases and J lost 5; bases outside the gene matches: 11. The CDR3 has 15 residues. Here the CDR3 reads CASSYPGQGVETQYF. CDR3 in DNA: TGTGCCAGCAGTTACCCCGGACAGGGAGTGGAGACCCAGTACTTC.

This clone was seen only once. The genes are TRBV6-4 and TRBJ2-1, with D perhaps TRBD1 (5 bases). The V end lost 3 bases, the J end lost 4 bases, and 16 bases lay between the germline ends. Germline V gives CDR1 MRHNA, CDR2 SNTAGT. This CDR3 has 16 residues. The CDR3: CASSERTPSSYNEQFF. CDR3 bases: TGTGCCAGCAGTGAACGGACACCTTCTTCGTACAATGAGCAGTTCTTC.

The rearrangement joins TRBV7-9 to TRBJ2-6; D is perhaps TRBD2 (5 bases). V was cut by 5 bases and J by 1 base, with 12 bases left in between. The CDR3 has 16 amino acids. The germline gives CDR1 SEHNR, CDR2 FQNEAQ (reference sequence). The CDR3 loop is CASSGGLQSGANVLTF. CDR3 nucleotides: TGTGCCAGCAGCGGAGGACTGCAATCTGGGGCCAACGTCCTGACTTTC.

Note on this clone: Other DNA sequences in the sample encode the same CDR3. The chain uses TRBV4-2 and TRBJ1-5; no firm D call. With 0 bases removed from V and 3 bases from J, the gap between germline ends came to 9 bases. From germline, CDR1 is LGHNA and CDR2 YNFKEQ. This CDR3 has 15 residues. For the CDR3, the DNA is TGTGCCAGCAGCCAAGATCCAGGAAACAATCAGCCCCAGCATTTT. Amino acid sequence: CASSQDPGNNQPQHF.

This chain links TRBV9 with TRBJ1-3; 8 positions match TRBD1. With V trimmed by 4 bases and J by 4 bases, 13 bases remained unmatched. CDR1 and CDR2 (germline): SGDLS, YYNGEE. The CDR3 length is 17 residues. CDR3 residues: CASSPPGQGAYGNTIYF. In DNA form, the CDR3 reads TGTGCCAGCAGCCCGCCTGGGCAGGGGGCCTACGGAAACACCATATATTTT.

The CDR3 DNA sequence: TGTGCCAGTTGGGACAGGGACAATGAGCAGTTCTTC. Translated, it gives CASWDRDNEQFF. The chain couples TRBV19 to TRBJ2-1; 9 bases are a match to TRBD1. This CDR3 region has 12 residues. J gave up 5 bases and V 8 bases, and 1 base lay outside the gene matches. Germline V gives CDR1 LNHDA, CDR2 SQIVND (reference sequence).

This chain uses TRBV19 with TRBJ1-6; 8 bases match TRBD1. V lost 8 bases and J lost 6; bases outside the gene matches: 12. The length of the CDR3 is 16 residues. Per germline, CDR1 LNHDA and CDR2 SQIVND (reference sequence). CDR3 sequence: CASEPGQAVGNSPLHF. CDR3 DNA: TGTGCCAGTGAACCGGGACAGGCCGTGGGTAATTCACCCCTCCACTTT.

The genes are TRBV28 and TRBJ1-5, with TRBD1 matching 7 bases. Germline V gene data show CDR1 as MDHEN and CDR2 as SYDVKM. The CDR3 is 14 residues long. V shed 6 bases, J shed 0 bases, and the junction held 2 bases outside the gene matches. CDR3 bases: TGTGCCAGCAGGGGACAGTTTAGCAATCAGCCCCAGCATTTT. This sequence encodes CASRGQFSNQPQHF.

This rearrangement joins TRBV30 to TRBJ2-1; 13 nucleotides align to TRBD2. The CDR3 totals 17 residues. The ends lost 3 bases at V and 12 bases at J; junction bases unmatched: 17. Germline V gene data show CDR1 as GTSNPN and CDR2 as SVGIG (reference sequence). CDR3 residues: CAWSGLAGEGGLGGQFF. The CDR3 DNA reads as TGTGCCTGGAGCGGACTAGCGGGAGAGGGAGGGCTAGGCGGGCAGTTCTTC.